The sequence of this T cell receptor beta chain was determined in a study of blood T cell repertoires in COVID-19. Study-level background: Samples representing acute and convalescent COVID-19 were sourced from the United States, Italy and Spain. In each case, the material was cDNA or gDNA derived from T cells, B-cell-depleted T cells, or PBMCs.

Germline V gene lookup returns CDR1 SGHTA and CDR2 FQGNSA. Trimming took off 2 bases at V and 10 bases at J, with 12 bases between the two ends. CDR3 size: 13 residues. Authors' analysis steps: Amplification of reference gene primers was used by the study to estimate nucleated cell counts. Data came from immunoSEQ multiplex PCR; TCRdb stores just in-frame clones and leaves some out. V, J and clone size derive from that table, while D and trimming were established from the DNA sequence. The sample has tens of thousands of clones, more than 60% seen once. This TCR derives from a human donor in a cohort sampled during active COVID-19. V and J are TRBV7-2 and TRBJ2-1; D possibly corresponds to TRBD1 (5 bases). The sequenced sample consisted of peripheral blood. The CDR3 reads CASSLSRRAEQFF. CDR3 bases: TGTGCCAGCAGCTTATCCCGCAGGGCGGAGCAGTTCTTC.